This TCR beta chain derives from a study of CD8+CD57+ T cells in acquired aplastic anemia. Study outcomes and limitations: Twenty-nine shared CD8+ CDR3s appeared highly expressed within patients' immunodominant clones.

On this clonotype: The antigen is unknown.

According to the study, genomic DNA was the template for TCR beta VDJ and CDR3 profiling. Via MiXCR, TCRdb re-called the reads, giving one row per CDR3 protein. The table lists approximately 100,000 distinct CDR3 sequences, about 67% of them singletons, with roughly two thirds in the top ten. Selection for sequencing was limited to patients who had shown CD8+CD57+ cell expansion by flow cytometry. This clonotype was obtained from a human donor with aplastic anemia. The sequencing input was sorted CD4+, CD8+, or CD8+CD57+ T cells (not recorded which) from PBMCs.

The CDR3 sequence is CSARGGNQPQHF. CDR3 nucleotides: TGCAGTGCTAGGGGGGGCAATCAGCCCCAGCATTTT. The chain links TRBV20-1 to TRBJ1-5; perhaps TRBD1 as D (5 bases). CDR1 is DFQATT and CDR2 is SNEGSKA in the germline V gene (reference sequence). The CDR3 sequence is 12 residues long. Trimming removed 3 bases at V and 2 bases at J, with 5 bases between.